Following are 30 T cell receptor beta chains from one sample sequenced in a study of PD-1 blockade in classical Hodgkin lymphoma. Time point described: cycle 4 day 1 (C4D1), after 5 to 7 weeks of nivolumab. Relapses following autologous stem cell transplantation were seen in all patients, with brentuximab vedotin exposure varying. From thawed PBMCs, CD4+ T cells were purified using magnetic negative selection. TCRdb keeps only in-frame clones here, not all; method: immunoSEQ multiplex PCR. The sample contains some 10,000 clones, 80% to 85% of which appear only once. The sample in question was CD4+ T cells from blood, obtained before the fourth cycle of nivolumab. These receptor sequences come from a human donor with classical Hodgkin lymphoma.

The V and J genes are TRBV7-9 and TRBJ2-3; the D is unclear. Germline CDR1 is SEHNR and CDR2 is FQNEAQ (reference sequence). V was cut by 2 bases and J by 5 bases, with 14 bases left in between. The CDR3 is 15 residues long. The CDR3 sequence: CASSLRSLGQDTQYF. CDR3 DNA sequence: TGTGCCAGCAGCTTAAGGTCTCTAGGGCAAGATACGCAGTATTTT.

The V gene is TRBV30, the J gene TRBJ1-3; D unresolved. CDR1 and CDR2 from the germline V gene are GTSNPN and SVGIG (reference sequence). Deletions cut 4 bases from V and 0 bases from J, with 7 bases between. This CDR3 has 13 residues. The DNA of the CDR3 is TGTGCCTGGAATGACATCTCTGGAAACACCATATATTTT. Protein: CAWNDISGNTIYF.

A few counts support this clone. The rearrangement uses TRBV6-4 and TRBJ2-1, with 7 bases that match TRBD2. The germline V gene encodes CDR1 MRHNA and CDR2 SNTAGT. The CDR3 has 15 residues. Trimming took 4 bases from V and 2 from J; bases not matched to a gene: 5. The CDR3 nucleotides are TGTGCCAGCAGTGTCCTAGCGGAAGCCTACAATGAGCAGTTCTTC. Translated, it gives CASSVLAEAYNEQFF.

This clone was found once. This rearrangement joins TRBV2 to TRBJ1-1; 8 nucleotides match TRBD1. In germline, CDR1 is SNHLY, CDR2 FYNNEI. This CDR3 is 14 amino acids long. V trimming: 5 bases; J trimming: 1 base; junction bases outside the gene matches: 3. CDR3 bases: TGTGCCAGCAGTTGGACAGGGCCGAACACTGAAGCTTTCTTT. Encoded protein: CASSWTGPNTEAFF. The complete variable domain, with remaining parts taken from reference TRBV2 and TRBJ1-1, reads EPEVTQTPSHQVTQMGQEVILRCVPISNHLYFYWYRQILGQKVEFLVSFYNNEISEKSEIFDDQFSVERPDGSNFTLKIRSTKLEDSAMYFCASSWTGPNTEAFFGQGTRLTVV.

This sequence joins TRBV5-1 and TRBJ2-1; TRBD2 is a possible D gene (6 bases). The germline gives CDR1 SGHRS, CDR2 YFSETQ. V gave up 3 bases and J gave up 9 bases, with 19 bases separating them. The CDR3 extends over 15 amino acids. CDR3 protein: CASSSTGLPEFEQFF. The CDR3 nucleotides are TGCGCCAGCAGCTCGACGGGACTCCCCGAATTTGAGCAGTTCTTC.

This clone was counted a single time. The rearrangement uses TRBV18 and TRBJ1-4; D is undetermined. Germline V gene data show CDR1 as KGHSH and CDR2 as LQKENI. V shed 0 bases and J shed 2 bases, with 13 bases lying between them. CDR3 length: 17 residues. CDR3 nucleotides: TGTGCCAGCTCACCACCGAAGAAAATGGGGACTAATGAAAAACTGTTTTTT. Translated: CASSPPKKMGTNEKLFF.

The chain uses TRBV11-3 and TRBJ2-7; D is unresolved. The CDR3 is 13 amino acids. Trimming removed 3 bases from V and 2 bases from J, with 8 bases in between. Germline V CDR1 and CDR2: SGHNT, YENEEA. Here the CDR3 reads CASSFNSAYEQYF. CDR3 coding DNA: TGTGCCAGCAGCTTTAACAGCGCCTACGAGCAGTACTTC.

V gene TRBV2 combines with J gene TRBJ2-7; TRBD2 matches 7 bases. The V segment lost 7 bases and the J segment 4 bases; nucleotides outside the gene matches: 1. Germline lookup yields CDR1 SNHLY and CDR2 FYNNEI. This CDR3 contains 11 residues. The CDR3: CASTGRYEQYF. Here the CDR3 DNA reads TGTGCCAGCACCGGGAGGTACGAGCAGTACTTC.

The chain carries TRBV2 and TRBJ2-1; the D is unclear. The CDR3 totals 16 residues. Trimming took 4 bases from V and 0 from J, leaving 13 bases between them. Germline values: CDR1 SNHLY, CDR2 FYNNEI. The CDR3 sequence is CASSALVLFSYNEQFF. The CDR3 DNA follows: TGTGCCAGCAGTGCTTTGGTTCTTTTCTCCTACAATGAGCAGTTCTTC.

This clone appeared once. This chain connects TRBV2 to TRBJ1-2; unclear D gene. The V gene lost 7 bases and the J gene lost 7 bases, with 16 bases spanning the gap. The CDR3 is 13 amino acids. Germline V gives CDR1 SNHLY, CDR2 FYNNEI. The CDR3 DNA reads TGTGCCAGCACCCCAGGCCCAGTTGTTGGCTACACCTTC. Translation gives CASTPGPVVGYTF.

The chain couples TRBV5-4 to TRBJ2-1; 8 nucleotides align to TRBD1. Germline lookup yields CDR1 SGHNT and CDR2 YYREEE (reference sequence). The CDR3 runs to 15 residues. V dropped 2 bases and J dropped 6; count of bases not matched to a gene: 7. For the CDR3, the DNA is TGTGCCAGCAGCTTAGACTGGGGACAGGCCAATGAGCAGTTCTTC. Its translation: CASSLDWGQANEQFF.

The rearrangement joins TRBV28 to TRBJ1-1; D unresolved. V was shortened by 6 bases and J by 1 base, with 9 bases between the two germline ends. Per germline, CDR1 MDHEN and CDR2 SYDVKM. There are 13 residues in the CDR3. The CDR3 nucleotides read TGTGCCAGCAGGGAACACCGGAACACTGAAGCTTTCTTT. This codes for CASREHRNTEAFF.

Here the CDR3 DNA reads TGCGCCAGCACCCGGGACAGGGGGATGACAGATACGCAGTATTTT. Residues: CASTRDRGMTDTQYF. The chain uses TRBV5-1 and TRBJ2-3; 11 nucleotides match TRBD1. The germline gives CDR1 SGHRS, CDR2 YFSETQ. The V and J ends lost 6 bases and 3 bases, in that order; junction bases with no gene match: 6. CDR3 length: 15 amino acids.

The chain employs TRBV11-2 and TRBJ2-4; D is unresolved. The V end lost 0 bases, the J end lost 7 bases, and 7 bases lay between the germline ends. Germline V CDR1 and CDR2: SGHAT, FQNNGV. The CDR3 runs to 13 residues. The chain's CDR3 is CASSLDRSNIQYF. DNA of the CDR3: TGTGCCAGCAGCTTAGACCGCAGCAACATTCAGTACTTC.

The chain couples TRBV2 to TRBJ1-2; no definite D call. The length of the CDR3 is 15 residues. V was trimmed by 0 bases and J by 0 bases, leaving 8 bases between them. CDR1 is SNHLY, CDR2 FYNNEI, per germline. CDR3: CASSEAWTANYGYTF. The CDR3 coding sequence is TGTGCCAGCAGTGAAGCCTGGACGGCTAACTATGGCTACACCTTC.

The V gene is TRBV5-1, the J gene TRBJ1-4; D is possibly TRBD1 (5 bases). Germline V CDR1 and CDR2: SGHRS, YFSETQ. The CDR3 consists of 15 residues. Trimming cost V 4 bases and J 8 bases, with 18 bases left between them. The CDR3 DNA follows: TGCGCCAGCAGCCCGGATGGGGCCAAGGGAGAAAAACTGTTTTTT. This codes for CASSPDGAKGEKLFF.

V gene TRBV11-1 combines with J gene TRBJ2-2, with 11 bases that match TRBD2. The CDR3 sequence is 16 residues long. Trimming at V came to 2 bases and at J to 6 bases, leaving 5 bases not matched to a gene. Germline V lookup: CDR1 SGHAT, CDR2 FQDESV (reference sequence). CDR3 region: CASSLTGTSGAGELFF. CDR3 sequence (DNA): TGTGCCAGCAGCTTAACCGGGACTAGCGGTGCCGGGGAGCTGTTTTTT.

This chain links TRBV18 with TRBJ1-3; possibly TRBD1 for D (5 bases). Trimming cost V 2 bases and J 0 bases, with 8 bases left between them. The CDR3 is 15 residues long. Germline-derived CDR1 and CDR2 are KGHSH and LQKENI. The CDR3 coding sequence is TGTGCCAGCTCACCAGGGACGGCCTCTGGAAACACCATATATTTT. Amino acids: CASSPGTASGNTIYF.

This CDR3 is CASSESGQWNTGELFF. The CDR3 DNA follows: TGCGCCAGCAGTGAGTCAGGACAATGGAACACCGGGGAGCTGTTTTTT. The rearrangement uses TRBV10-1 and TRBJ2-2; TRBD1 is a possible D gene (5 bases). V shed 0 bases and J shed 1 base, with 9 bases lying between them. The CDR3 sequence is 16 residues long. Germline V CDR1 and CDR2: WNHNN, SYGVQD (reference sequence).

The J gene is TRBJ2-1, the V gene TRBV4-2, with a weak D call TRBD1 (7 bases). The CDR3 runs 15 residues. Trimming took off 0 bases at V and 5 bases at J, with 11 bases between the two ends. Germline assignment: CDR1 LGHNA and CDR2 YNFKEQ. CDR3 in DNA: TGTGCCAGCAGCCAAGACAGGGGGAGGAACAATGAGCAGTTCTTC. It yields the protein CASSQDRGRNNEQFF.

This chain uses TRBV21-1 with TRBJ2-4; the D segment call TRBD1 is taken from the table without a DNA check. TRBV21-1 is a pseudogene segment. The CDR3 has 14 residues. The CDR3 sequence is CASRDRLLGDIQYF. DNA for the CDR3: TGTGCCAGCAGAGACAGGTTATTGGGGGACATTCAGTACTTC.

V usage is TRBV7-9 and J usage is TRBJ1-5; 7 nucleotides agree with TRBD1. Germline CDR1 and CDR2: SEHNR and FQNEAQ (reference sequence). V trimming: 5 bases; J trimming: 2 bases; junction bases outside the gene matches: 6. The CDR3 length is 15 residues. The CDR3 sequence is CASSRQGVGNQPQHF. The CDR3 nucleotides read TGTGCCAGCAGCCGGCAGGGGGTGGGCAATCAGCCCCAGCATTTT.

Only a few counts were recorded for this clone. The rearrangement links TRBV5-1 to TRBJ2-5; D unresolved. Looked up from germline, CDR1 is SGHRS and CDR2 is YFSETQ. The CDR3 has 14 amino acids. V was clipped by 0 bases and J by 4 bases, with 10 bases between them. CDR3 region: CASSLVVRGETQYF. DNA for the CDR3: TGCGCCAGCAGCTTGGTAGTTAGAGGAGAGACCCAGTACTTC.

The chain combines TRBV7-2 with TRBJ1-1; 7 bases line up with TRBD1. The J segment lost 4 bases and the V segment lost 3 bases, leaving 5 bases of the junction unmatched. The V gene's germline CDR1 is SGHTA and CDR2 FQGNSA. The length of the CDR3 is 14 residues. The CDR3: CASSFKGGGTEAFF. In DNA form, the CDR3 reads TGTGCCAGCAGCTTTAAAGGGGGCGGCACTGAAGCTTTCTTT.

The V call is TRBV5-1, the J call TRBJ2-3, with D perhaps matching TRBD2 (5 bases). V was clipped by 0 bases and J by 2 bases, with 10 bases between them. Germline CDR1 reads SGHRS; CDR2 reads YFSETQ. The CDR3 totals 15 residues. Written as DNA, the CDR3 is TGCGCCAGCAGCTTGGCCGGGGTTAACACAGATACGCAGTATTTT. This codes for CASSLAGVNTDTQYF.

V gene TRBV29-1 combines with J gene TRBJ1-1, with D maybe TRBD1 (5 bases). Trimming left V 5 bases short and J 3 bases short, with 16 bases between. The CDR3 contains 14 residues. Germline-derived CDR1 and CDR2 are SQVTM and ANQGSEA. The CDR3: CSVSQSLGDTEAFF. CDR3 bases: TGCAGCGTTTCCCAGTCTCTAGGGGACACTGAAGCTTTCTTT.

The rearrangement joins TRBV6-5 to TRBJ2-5; D uncertain. From germline, CDR1 is MNHEY and CDR2 SVGAGI. Trimming removed 1 base from V and 1 base from J, with 7 bases in between. CDR3 length equals 14 residues. This chain's CDR3 is CASSYLASQETQYF. Here the CDR3 DNA reads TGTGCCAGCAGTTACTTAGCAAGCCAAGAGACCCAGTACTTC.

The CDR3 protein is CASSSGGNTGELFF. Here the CDR3 DNA reads TGTGCCAGCAGTTCTGGTGGTAACACCGGGGAGCTGTTTTTT. V is TRBV28 and J is TRBJ2-2; D is ambiguous. Looked up from germline, CDR1 is MDHEN and CDR2 is SYDVKM. V was shortened by 4 bases and J by 2 bases, with 8 bases between the two germline ends. There are 14 residues in the CDR3.

The chain has TRBV11-2 and TRBJ2-3, with 10 bases aligning to TRBD1. The CDR3 has 15 amino acids. Germline-derived CDR1 and CDR2 are SGHAT and FQNNGV. The V gene end was trimmed by 3 bases and the J gene end by 2 bases; junction bases not matched to a gene: 2. The CDR3 spells CASSLDRGITDTQYF. The CDR3 region has the DNA TGTGCCAGCAGCTTGGACAGGGGGATCACAGATACGCAGTATTTT.

This chain links TRBV5-1 with TRBJ1-2, with D perhaps matching TRBD1 (5 bases). CDR3 length: 13 amino acids. The germline gives CDR1 SGHRS, CDR2 YFSETQ. Between the trimmed V and J ends, which lost 5 bases and 2 bases, there was a span of 10 bases. CDR3 region: CASRAGMNYGYTF. In DNA, the CDR3 is TGCGCCAGCAGGGCAGGGATGAACTATGGCTACACCTTC.